The 6 T cell receptor beta chains listed next were all sequenced from one sample in a study of T cell responses to AZD1222 COVID-19 vaccine. Measured with immunoSEQ multiplex PCR; TCRdb has only the in-frame clones, and not every one. The table includes 80,000 to 90,000 clones, approximately 90% detected once. The starting material was peripheral blood, obtained on day 0 of MenACWY control vaccination. The receptors originated from an adult in good health.

This rearrangement joins TRBV28 to TRBJ1-5, with 7 bases matching TRBD1. CDR1 is MDHEN, CDR2 SYDVKM, per germline. CDR3 length equals 14 residues. Losses at the gene ends were 3 bases for V and 7 bases for J; bases not matched to a gene: 6. The CDR3 DNA reads as TGTGCCAGCAGTTTGGCAGGGGGAGGGCAGCCCCAGCATTTT. Amino acid sequence: CASSLAGGGQPQHF.

The V gene is TRBV6-1, the J gene TRBJ1-2; D gene ambiguous. The length of the CDR3 is 13 residues. Germline-derived CDR1 and CDR2 are MNHNS and SASEGT. Trimming pared 1 base from V and 5 bases from J, leaving 8 bases between. The CDR3 coding sequence is TGTGCCAGCAGTGAAGAGCGGGGATATGGCTACACCTTC. Its protein product is CASSEERGYGYTF.

The chain employs TRBV12-5 and TRBJ2-1; D is ambiguous. The V end lost 2 bases, the J end lost 8 bases, and 4 bases lay between the germline ends. The CDR3 is 11 amino acids. The V gene's germline CDR1 is LGHNT and CDR2 FRNRAP. CDR3 residues: CASGLLYEQFF. DNA for the CDR3: TGTGCTAGTGGTTTGTTATATGAGCAGTTCTTC.

The genes are TRBV6-1 and TRBJ2-5; TRBD2 aligns across 9 bases. Germline CDR1 is MNHNS and CDR2 is SASEGT. The J segment lost 1 base and the V segment lost 2 bases, leaving 2 bases of the junction unmatched. CDR3 length: 15 amino acids. For the CDR3, the DNA is TGTGCCAGCAGTGAACTAGCGGGAACCCAAGAGACCCAGTACTTC. Its translation: CASSELAGTQETQYF.

The chain couples TRBV3-1 (or the pseudogene TRBV3-2) to TRBJ2-2, with D possibly being TRBD2 (5 bases). The CDR3 sequence is 14 residues long. CDR1 LGHDT and CDR2 YNNKEL come from the germline V gene (reference sequence). The V end was cut by 3 bases, the J end by 5 bases, with 10 bases between. CDR3 loop: CASSHWTSTGELFF. The CDR3 nucleotides read TGTGCCAGCAGCCATTGGACTTCGACCGGGGAGCTGTTTTTT.

The rearrangement uses TRBV28 and TRBJ2-3; D perhaps matches TRBD1 (6 bases). The CDR3 length is 12 residues. Germline V gene data show CDR1 as MDHEN and CDR2 as SYDVKM. The V gene lost 3 bases and the J gene lost 6 bases, with 7 bases spanning the gap. The CDR3 region has the DNA TGTGCCAGCAGTTTTACAGGGGATACGCAGTATTTT. Residues: CASSFTGDTQYF.